One sample yielded the 13 T cell receptor beta chains listed below, sequenced in a study of T cell changes during pregnancy in multiple sclerosis (dated by TCRdb to the late 2010s). Receptors were amplified or captured by the immunoSEQ multiplex PCR assay. TCRdb's version of the immuneACCESS table is confined to in-frame rearrangements and falls short of the full clone set. An unresolved V gene accounts for under half of the shortfall where checked; the remainder is of unknown origin. The sample has about 100,000 clones on record, 94% of them singletons. The top ten hold over 0.8% of the sample. Source: peripheral blood, taken before pregnancy. The receptors were sampled from a female donor with multiple sclerosis, enrolled in a pregnancy study.

The V call is TRBV5-1, the J call TRBJ1-4; 7 bases fit TRBD1. The germline gives CDR1 SGHRS, CDR2 YFSETQ. Trimming cost V 2 bases and J 0 bases; bases outside gene matches: 7. This CDR3 has 17 residues. The CDR3 sequence is CASSFRGTVSTNEKLFF. As DNA, the CDR3 is TGCGCCAGCAGCTTCAGGGGGACAGTATCAACTAATGAAAAACTGTTTTTT.

The chain has TRBV2 and TRBJ2-5; no definite D call. The germline V gene encodes CDR1 SNHLY and CDR2 FYNNEI. The CDR3 covers 14 residues. The V gene lost 3 bases and the J gene lost 1 base, with 9 bases spanning the gap. The CDR3, as DNA: TGTGCCAGCAGTGATGTAGATTTCCAAGAGACCCAGTACTTC. It is translated as CASSDVDFQETQYF. Together with reference TRBV2 and TRBJ2-5, the CDR3 gives the full variable domain: EPEVTQTPSHQVTQMGQEVILRCVPISNHLYFYWYRQILGQKVEFLVSFYNNEISEKSEIFDDQFSVERPDGSNFTLKIRSTKLEDSAMYFCASSDVDFQETQYFGPGTRLLVL.

V is TRBV30 and J is TRBJ2-1; D is ambiguous. The CDR3 covers 10 residues. Trimming pared 3 bases from V and 10 bases from J, leaving 7 bases between. Germline V CDR1 and CDR2: GTSNPN, SVGIG (reference sequence). CDR3 in amino acids: CAWSVREQFF. The CDR3 coding sequence is TGTGCCTGGAGCGTCCGGGAGCAGTTCTTC. Full variable domain (outside the CDR3, taken from reference TRBV30 and TRBJ2-1): SQTIHQWPATLVQPVGSPLSLECTVEGTSNPNLYWYRQAAGRGLQLLFYSVGIGQISSEVPQNLSASRPQDRQFILSSKKLLLSDSGFYLCAWSVREQFFGPGTRLTVL.

The chain uses TRBV6-4 and TRBJ2-2; 8 bases match TRBD1. The V gene's germline CDR1 is MRHNA and CDR2 SNTAGT. This CDR3 comprises 15 residues. With 8 bases clipped from V and 7 bases from J, the junction kept 12 bases outside the gene matches. The CDR3 loop reads CASGGRGRLDGELFF. CDR3 bases: TGTGCCAGCGGGGGCAGGGGGCGGTTGGACGGGGAGCTGTTTTTT.

This chain joins TRBV18 and TRBJ2-5, with TRBD2 matching over 7 bases. The CDR3 sequence is 15 residues long. Germline lookup yields CDR1 KGHSH and CDR2 LQKENI. Trimming cost V 0 bases and J 5 bases; bases outside gene matches: 6. The CDR3 region has the DNA TGTGCCAGCTCACCACCAATGCAGGGAGGGGAGACCCAGTACTTC. It codes for CASSPPMQGGETQYF.

The rearrangement joins TRBV5-1 to TRBJ1-1; a possible D gene is TRBD1 (5 bases). From germline, CDR1 is SGHRS and CDR2 YFSETQ. Trimming cost V 2 bases and J 4 bases, with 12 bases left between them. This CDR3 is 14 amino acids long. The CDR3 here is CASSLFQGSTEAFF. Here the CDR3 DNA reads TGCGCCAGCAGCTTATTCCAGGGAAGCACTGAAGCTTTCTTT. Using reference TRBV5-1 and TRBJ1-1 for the parts outside the CDR3, the full variable domain is KAGVTQTPRYLIKTRGQQVTLSCSPISGHRSVSWYQQTPGQGLQFLFEYFSETQRNKGNFPGRFSGRQFSNSRSEMNVSTLELGDSALYLCASSLFQGSTEAFFGQGTRLTVV.

This clone was observed a single time. This chain connects TRBV21-1 to TRBJ1-2; the table assigns TRBD1, which was not confirmed against the DNA. TRBV21-1 corresponds to a pseudogene. This CDR3 is built from 18 residues. Here the CDR3 reads CASSNGGGWDRDKGGYTF. The DNA for the CDR3 is TGTGCCAGCAGCAATGGTGGGGGATGGGACAGGGACAAGGGTGGCTACACCTTC.

The chain links TRBV27 to TRBJ2-2; TRBD2 might be the D (5 bases). V lost 7 bases and J 2 bases, leaving 11 bases between the germline ends. The CDR3 is made up of 14 amino acids. The V gene's germline CDR1 is MNHEY and CDR2 SMNVEV (reference sequence). The CDR3 is CASKRSVNTGELFF. The CDR3, as DNA: TGTGCCAGCAAACGTAGCGTTAACACCGGGGAGCTGTTTTTT.

This clone came up once. V and J are TRBV6-5 and TRBJ2-5; possibly TRBD1 for D (8 bases). Trimming stripped 2 bases from V and 3 bases from J, with 16 bases between. The CDR3 is 16 residues long. The germline V gene encodes CDR1 MNHEY and CDR2 SVGAGI. DNA for the CDR3: TGTGCCAGCAGTTACACCTATACAGGGGGGGAAGAGACCCAGTACTTC. Encoded protein: CASSYTYTGGEETQYF.

This clone was found once. The chain carries TRBV6-4 and TRBJ1-2; 7 bases agree with TRBD1. Germline CDR1 is MRHNA and CDR2 is SNTAGT. V was clipped by 4 bases and J by 6 bases; unmatched bases: 2. The CDR3 has 12 residues. Here the CDR3 DNA reads TGTGCCAGCAGTGGGCAGGGGGATGGCTACACCTTC. Protein sequence: CASSGQGDGYTF.

The CDR3 sequence is CASSLAGFGANVLTF. DNA for the CDR3: TGTGCCAGCAGCTTGGCAGGGTTCGGGGCCAACGTCCTGACTTTC. The chain links TRBV5-4 to TRBJ2-6; tentative D call: TRBD1 (5 bases). Germline V lookup: CDR1 SGHNT, CDR2 YYREEE (reference sequence). This CDR3 has 15 amino acids. Trimming shortened V by 0 bases and J by 4 bases, and 8 bases separated the two germline ends.

The chain employs TRBV14 and TRBJ2-5, with 9 bases identical to TRBD2. Germline V gene sequence: CDR1 SGHDN, CDR2 FVKESK. The CDR3 sequence is 16 residues long. J lost 4 bases, V lost 0 bases, and 6 bases had no gene match. CDR3 protein: CASSQERSLAGETQYF. The CDR3 DNA follows: TGTGCCAGCAGCCAAGAACGTTCACTAGCGGGAGAGACCCAGTACTTC.

This chain joins TRBV5-4 and TRBJ2-1, with 7 bases that match TRBD2. This CDR3 has 15 residues. Trimming at V came to 0 bases and at J to 5 bases, leaving 5 bases not matched to a gene. CDR1 and CDR2 (germline): SGHNT, YYREEE (reference sequence). CDR3 sequence: CASSLGLAEHNEQFF. In DNA form, the CDR3 reads TGTGCCAGCAGCTTGGGTCTAGCGGAACACAATGAGCAGTTCTTC.